The T cell receptor beta chain under discussion was sequenced for a study of Tregs in tolerant kidney transplant recipients. V shed 5 bases and J shed 4 bases, with 26 bases lying between them. The germline gives CDR1 SGHVS, CDR2 FNYEAQ. The CDR3 sequence is 19 residues long. Sequencing used immunoSEQ multiplex PCR; TCRdb keeps in-frame clones, though not all of them. The profile covers fewer than 100,000 clones, with approximately 90% appearing a single time and 0.34% taken by the ten largest. The chain is built from TRBV7-6 and TRBJ2-2, with a possible D match to TRBD2 (7 bases). Sequencing was performed on Tregs from blood, taken before the transplant. The TCR comes from a human donor who received a combined kidney and bone marrow transplant. The CDR3 region has the DNA TGTGCCAGCAGCCCCATTCCCCTCAAGCCAGGGGAGGGCACCGGGGAGCTGTTTTTT. This sequence encodes CASSPIPLKPGEGTGELFF.